A selection of T cell receptor beta chains follows, all from one sample in a study of blood T cell repertoires in COVID-19. The repertoire was sequenced with immunoSEQ multiplex PCR; TCRdb's copy has only in-frame clones and lacks some. Among 300,000 or so clones, about 88% were seen once, and the ten largest hold 1.3%. Sequencing used peripheral blood. The receptors were sampled from a man aged 70 or older with acute or convalescent COVID-19. CDR3s include the opening cysteine and the closing phenylalanine or tryptophan. The D gene is left open where the match is weak. Clone size is not always given. Where it is, it says once, few, many or a class for expanded clones.

v_gene: TRBV27; d_gene: NA; len: 15; j_gene: TRBJ2-1; abundance: NA; CDR3nt: TGTGCCAGCCCGAGGGGGGGTTCCTCCTACAATGAGCAGTTCTTC; CDR3aa: CASPRGGSSYNEQFF
v_gene: TRBV28; d_gene: NA; len: 15; j_gene: TRBJ1-3; abundance: NA; CDR3nt: TGTGCCAGCAGTTTGGGACTGATCTCTGGAAACACCATATATTTT; CDR3aa: CASSLGLISGNTIYF
v_gene: TRBV18; d_gene: NA; len: 14; j_gene: TRBJ1-5; abundance: NA; CDR3nt: TGTGCCAGCTCAATCAGGGTATCCGATCAGCCCCAGCATTTT; CDR3aa: CASSIRVSDQPQHF
v_gene: TRBV19; d_gene: NA; len: 13; j_gene: TRBJ1-3; abundance: few; CDR3nt: TGTGCCAGTCCCGACAGGTCTGGAAACACCATATATTTT; CDR3aa: CASPDRSGNTIYF
v_gene: TRBV28; d_gene: NA; len: 13; j_gene: TRBJ2-3; abundance: once; CDR3nt: TGTGCCAGCAGTCGTAACAGCGGAGATACGCAGTATTTT; CDR3aa: CASSRNSGDTQYF
v_gene: TRBV9; d_gene: NA; len: 14; j_gene: TRBJ2-3; abundance: once; CDR3nt: TGTGCCAGCGGAAGCAGGTTCCGCACAGATACGCAGTATTTT; CDR3aa: CASGSRFRTDTQYF
v_gene: TRBV19; d_gene: NA; len: 17; j_gene: TRBJ1-5; abundance: once; CDR3nt: TGTGCCAGTAGTATGAGAAGTGAAGCCACCAGCAATCAGCCCCAGCATTTT; CDR3aa: CASSMRSEATSNQPQHF
v_gene: TRBV9; d_gene: TRBD2; len: 13; j_gene: TRBJ2-5; abundance: NA; CDR3nt: TGTGCCAGCAGCTCGACTAGCAGTGAGACCCAGTACTTC; CDR3aa: CASSSTSSETQYF
v_gene: TRBV28; d_gene: NA; len: 15; j_gene: TRBJ2-7; abundance: NA; CDR3nt: TGTGCCAGCAGTCTGACTCCGGGGCAGGGGTACGAGCAGTACTTC; CDR3aa: CASSLTPGQGYEQYF
v_gene: TRBV21-1; d_gene: NA; len: 16; j_gene: TRBJ1-2; abundance: NA; CDR3nt: TGTGCCAGCAGGGGGGACCAGGGGCCGGATTCTTATGGCTACACCTTC; CDR3aa: CASRGDQGPDSYGYTF
v_gene: TRBV2; d_gene: NA; len: 13; j_gene: TRBJ1-5; abundance: NA; CDR3nt: TGTGCCAGCAGTGCGTCGGTTTATCAGCCCCAGCATTTT; CDR3aa: CASSASVYQPQHF
v_gene: TRBV7-2; d_gene: TRBD2; len: 15; j_gene: TRBJ2-1; abundance: NA; CDR3nt: TGTGCCAGCAGCCCAAGGACTAGTACTGACGGTGAGCAGTTCTTC; CDR3aa: CASSPRTSTDGEQFF
v_gene: TRBV7-2; d_gene: NA; len: 14; j_gene: TRBJ2-7; abundance: NA; CDR3nt: TGTGCCAGCAGCTTAGGCCACACCTCCTACGAGCAGTACTTC; CDR3aa: CASSLGHTSYEQYF
v_gene: TRBV3-1/TRBV3-2; d_gene: NA; len: 14; j_gene: TRBJ1-6; abundance: NA; CDR3nt: TGTGCCAGCAGCCAGGCAGGTCCTAATTCACCCCTCCACTTT; CDR3aa: CASSQAGPNSPLHF
v_gene: TRBV29-1; d_gene: TRBD1; len: 16; j_gene: TRBJ1-3; abundance: NA; CDR3nt: TGCAGCGTTGACGCCAGCGGACAGGGTGCTGGAAACACCATATATTTT; CDR3aa: CSVDASGQGAGNTIYF
v_gene: TRBV19; d_gene: TRBD1; len: 13; j_gene: TRBJ2-1; abundance: NA; CDR3nt: TGTGCCAGTAGAAAGACAGGGCCTAATGAGCAGTTCTTC; CDR3aa: CASRKTGPNEQFF
v_gene: TRBV18; d_gene: TRBD2; len: 15; j_gene: TRBJ2-1; abundance: NA; CDR3nt: TGTGCCAGCTCACGTCGGCTAGCGGGGGGGGATGAGCAGTTCTTC; CDR3aa: CASSRRLAGGDEQFF
v_gene: TRBV7-9; d_gene: TRBD1; len: 14; j_gene: TRBJ2-2; abundance: NA; CDR3nt: TGTGCCAGCAGTTTTGACAGGGGCACCGGGGAGCTGTTTTTT; CDR3aa: CASSFDRGTGELFF
v_gene: TRBV5-1; d_gene: TRBD1; len: 15; j_gene: TRBJ2-1; abundance: NA; CDR3nt: TGCGCCAGCAGCGTGACAGGGGGCCCTTGGAATGAGCAGTTCTTC; CDR3aa: CASSVTGGPWNEQFF
v_gene: TRBV7-2; d_gene: TRBD1; len: 15; j_gene: TRBJ1-1; abundance: NA; CDR3nt: TGTGCCAGCAGCTTAGCTCCCGGACAGGCCCGCCAAGCTTTCTTT; CDR3aa: CASSLAPGQARQAFF
v_gene: TRBV21-1; d_gene: NA; len: 15; j_gene: TRBJ2-1; abundance: once; CDR3nt: TGTGCCAGCAACACTTGGACAGGCGCATACAATGAGCAGTTCTTC; CDR3aa: CASNTWTGAYNEQFF
v_gene: TRBV19; d_gene: NA; len: 18; j_gene: TRBJ1-5; abundance: NA; CDR3nt: TGTGCCAGTAGTATTCGACTCGTGACAGCGGGGGGCAATCAGCCCCAGCATTTT; CDR3aa: CASSIRLVTAGGNQPQHF
v_gene: TRBV24-1; d_gene: TRBD2; len: 14; j_gene: TRBJ2-3; abundance: once; CDR3nt: TGTGCCACCAGTGATTTCCAGCGGGGGGATACGCAGTATTTT; CDR3aa: CATSDFQRGDTQYF
v_gene: TRBV4-2; d_gene: TRBD2; len: 17; j_gene: TRBJ2-1; abundance: NA; CDR3nt: TGTGCCAGCAGCCAAGATCGGTCACTAGCGGGAGAAAATGAGCAGTTCTTC; CDR3aa: CASSQDRSLAGENEQFF
v_gene: TRBV9; d_gene: NA; len: 15; j_gene: TRBJ2-4; abundance: NA; CDR3nt: TGTGCCAGCAGCGTAGGAGACACGGTAGAAAACATTCAGTACTTC; CDR3aa: CASSVGDTVENIQYF
v_gene: TRBV6-2/TRBV6-3; d_gene: NA; len: 14; j_gene: TRBJ1-5; abundance: NA; CDR3nt: TGTGCCAGCAGTTACTCGAATAGAGATCAGCCCCAGCATTTT; CDR3aa: CASSYSNRDQPQHF
v_gene: TRBV7-9; d_gene: NA; len: 12; j_gene: TRBJ1-2; abundance: NA; CDR3nt: TGTGCCAGCAGCTTGGCTGAAAGTGGCTACACCTTC; CDR3aa: CASSLAESGYTF
v_gene: TRBV27; d_gene: NA; len: 13; j_gene: TRBJ1-6; abundance: NA; CDR3nt: TGTGCCAGCAGGCGGGACTTAAGTTCACCCCTCCACTTT; CDR3aa: CASRRDLSSPLHF
v_gene: TRBV5-1; d_gene: NA; len: 12; j_gene: TRBJ1-2; abundance: NA; CDR3nt: TGCGCCAGCGGGGCCGGCGATTATGGCTACACCTTC; CDR3aa: CASGAGDYGYTF
v_gene: TRBV28; d_gene: TRBD1; len: 14; j_gene: TRBJ2-7; abundance: NA; CDR3nt: TGTGCCAGCAGTCCCCCCGACAGGGTAGGTGGGCAGTACTTC; CDR3aa: CASSPPDRVGGQYF
v_gene: TRBV7-8; d_gene: TRBD2; len: 12; j_gene: TRBJ2-1; abundance: few; CDR3nt: TGTGCCAGCAGCCCACTAGCGGCCGAGCAGTTCTTC; CDR3aa: CASSPLAAEQFF
v_gene: TRBV28; d_gene: TRBD1; len: 16; j_gene: TRBJ2-7; abundance: NA; CDR3nt: TGTGCCAGTTTGACATCCCCGACAGGGGGTATATCGTCAGAGTACTTC; CDR3aa: CASLTSPTGGISSEYF
v_gene: TRBV27; d_gene: NA; len: 15; j_gene: TRBJ2-2; abundance: NA; CDR3nt: TGTGCCAGCAGTTTGGAGGGACAGAGCACCGGGGAGCTGTTTTTT; CDR3aa: CASSLEGQSTGELFF
v_gene: TRBV7-2; d_gene: TRBD2; len: 18; j_gene: TRBJ2-2; abundance: NA; CDR3nt: TGTGCCAGCAGCATACAAGGACTAGCGGGCGCGGTAGCCGGGGAGCTGTTTTTT; CDR3aa: CASSIQGLAGAVAGELFF
v_gene: TRBV5-1; d_gene: TRBD1; len: 15; j_gene: TRBJ1-1; abundance: once; CDR3nt: TGCGCCAGCGCCGGACAGGGGCTTCCGAACACTGAAGCTTTCTTT; CDR3aa: CASAGQGLPNTEAFF
v_gene: TRBV10-3; d_gene: TRBD2; len: 14; j_gene: TRBJ2-7; abundance: once; CDR3nt: TGTGCCATCAGTGAGGGACTAGCGGGAGACGAGCAGTACTTC; CDR3aa: CAISEGLAGDEQYF